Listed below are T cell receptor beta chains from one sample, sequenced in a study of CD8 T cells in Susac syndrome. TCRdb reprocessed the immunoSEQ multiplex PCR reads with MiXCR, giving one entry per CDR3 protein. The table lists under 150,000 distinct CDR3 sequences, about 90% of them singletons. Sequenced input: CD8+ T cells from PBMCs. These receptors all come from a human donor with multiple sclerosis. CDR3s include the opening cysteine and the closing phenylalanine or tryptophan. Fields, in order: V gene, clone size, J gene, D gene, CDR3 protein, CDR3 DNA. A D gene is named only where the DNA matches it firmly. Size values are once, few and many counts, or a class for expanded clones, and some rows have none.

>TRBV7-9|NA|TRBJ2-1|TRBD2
CACGGGYNEQFF
TGTGCCTGTGGCGGGGGCTACAATGAGCAGTTCTTC
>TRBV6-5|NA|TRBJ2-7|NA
CASSYSSSYEQYF
TGTGCCAGCAGTTACTCGAGCTCCTACGAGCAGTACTTC
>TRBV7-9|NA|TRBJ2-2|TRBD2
CASSHGTRANTGELFF
TGTGCCAGCAGCCACGGGACTAGAGCGAACACCGGGGAGCTGTTTTTT
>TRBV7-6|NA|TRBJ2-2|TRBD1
CASSTGTGGSAGELFF
TGTGCCAGCAGCACCGGGACAGGGGGCAGCGCCGGGGAGCTGTTTTTT
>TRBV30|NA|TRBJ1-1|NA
CAWTIGGGNTEAFF
TGTGCCTGGACCATAGGGGGGGGAAACACTGAAGCTTTCTTT
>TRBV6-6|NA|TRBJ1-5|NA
CASSYGGRWDQPQHF
TGTGCCAGCAGTTACGGGGGGAGATGGGATCAGCCCCAGCATTTT
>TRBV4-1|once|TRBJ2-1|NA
CASSQESGSSYNEQFF
TGCGCCAGCAGCCAAGAAAGCGGTAGCTCCTACAATGAGCAGTTCTTC
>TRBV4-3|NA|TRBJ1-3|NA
CASSQDTVGSGNTIYF
TGCGCCAGCAGCCAAGATACGGTCGGCTCTGGAAACACCATATATTTT
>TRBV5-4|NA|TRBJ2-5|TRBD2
CASSLLGGGGLAWETQYF
TGTGCCAGCAGCCTCTTGGGGGGTGGGGGACTAGCGTGGGAGACCCAGTACTTC
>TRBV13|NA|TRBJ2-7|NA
CASSPVSRELHEQYF
TGTGCCAGCAGCCCGGTGAGCAGGGAGCTTCACGAGCAGTACTTC
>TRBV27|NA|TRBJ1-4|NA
CASSPGGVWEKLFF
TGTGCCAGCAGCCCCGGGGGGGTATGGGAAAAACTGTTTTTT
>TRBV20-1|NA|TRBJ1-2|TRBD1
CSAEATGPNYGYTF
TGCAGTGCGGAGGCGACAGGGCCTAACTATGGCTACACCTTC
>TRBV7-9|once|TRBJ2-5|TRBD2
CASSLVAGGEETQYF
TGTGCCAGCAGCTTAGTAGCGGGAGGTGAAGAGACCCAGTACTTC